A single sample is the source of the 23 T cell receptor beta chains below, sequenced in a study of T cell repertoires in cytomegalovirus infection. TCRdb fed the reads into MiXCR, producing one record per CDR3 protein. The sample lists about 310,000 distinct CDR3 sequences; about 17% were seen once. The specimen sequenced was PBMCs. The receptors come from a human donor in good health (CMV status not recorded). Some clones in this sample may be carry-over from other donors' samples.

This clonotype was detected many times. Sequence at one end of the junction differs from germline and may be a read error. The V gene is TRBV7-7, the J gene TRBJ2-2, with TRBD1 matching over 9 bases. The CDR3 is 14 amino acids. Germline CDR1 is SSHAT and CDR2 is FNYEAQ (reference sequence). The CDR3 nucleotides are TGTGCTAGCAGCCGGACAGGGGTCCCCGGGGAGCTGTTTTTT. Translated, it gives CASSRTGVPGELFF.

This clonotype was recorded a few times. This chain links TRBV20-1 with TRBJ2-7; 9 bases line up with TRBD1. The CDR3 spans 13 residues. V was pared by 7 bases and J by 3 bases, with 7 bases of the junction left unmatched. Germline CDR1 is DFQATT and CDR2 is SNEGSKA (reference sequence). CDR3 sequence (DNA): TGCAGTGTTGCGGGACAGGGCTACTACGAGCAGTACTTC. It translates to CSVAGQGYYEQYF.

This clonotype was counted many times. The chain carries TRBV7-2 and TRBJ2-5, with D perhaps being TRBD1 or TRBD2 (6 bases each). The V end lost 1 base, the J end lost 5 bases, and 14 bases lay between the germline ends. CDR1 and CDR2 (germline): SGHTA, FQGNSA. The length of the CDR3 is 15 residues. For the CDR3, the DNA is TGTGCCAGCAGCTTAGGAGGGGGGCGCGAGGAGACCCAGTACTTC. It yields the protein CASSLGGGREETQYF.

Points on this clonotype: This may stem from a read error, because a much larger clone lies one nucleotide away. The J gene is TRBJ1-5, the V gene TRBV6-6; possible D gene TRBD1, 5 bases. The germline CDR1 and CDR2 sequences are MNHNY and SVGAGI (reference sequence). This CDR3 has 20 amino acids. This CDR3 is CASRITRGLAPASGNQAQHF. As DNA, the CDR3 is TGTGCCAGCAGAATAACCCGGGGGTTGGCACCCGCCTCGGGCAATCAGGCCCAGCATTTT.

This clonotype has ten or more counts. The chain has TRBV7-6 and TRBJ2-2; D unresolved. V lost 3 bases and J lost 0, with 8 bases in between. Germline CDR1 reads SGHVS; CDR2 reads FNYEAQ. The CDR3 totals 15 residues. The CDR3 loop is CASSFGFANTGELFF. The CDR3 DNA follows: TGTGCCAGCAGCTTCGGTTTCGCGAACACCGGGGAGCTGTTTTTT.

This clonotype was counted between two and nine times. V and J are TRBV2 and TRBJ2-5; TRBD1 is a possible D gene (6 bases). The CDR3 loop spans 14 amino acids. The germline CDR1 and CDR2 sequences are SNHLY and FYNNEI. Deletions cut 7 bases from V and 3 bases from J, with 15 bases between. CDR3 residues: CASTVQGMKETQYF. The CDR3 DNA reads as TGTGCCAGCACCGTACAGGGTATGAAAGAGACCCAGTACTTC.

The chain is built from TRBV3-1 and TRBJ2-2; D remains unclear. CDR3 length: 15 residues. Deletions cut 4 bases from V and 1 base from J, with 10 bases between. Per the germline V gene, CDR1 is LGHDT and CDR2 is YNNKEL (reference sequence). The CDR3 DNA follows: TGTGCCAGCAGCCCCCCAGCGCTGAACACCGGGGAGCTGTTTTTT. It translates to CASSPPALNTGELFF.

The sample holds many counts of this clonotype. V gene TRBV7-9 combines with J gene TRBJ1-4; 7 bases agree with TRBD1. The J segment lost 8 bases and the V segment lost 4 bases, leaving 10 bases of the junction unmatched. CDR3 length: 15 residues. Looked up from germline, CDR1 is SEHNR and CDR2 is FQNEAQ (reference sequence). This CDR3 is CASSSIDRDGEKLFF. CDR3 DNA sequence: TGTGCCAGCAGCTCCATAGACAGGGATGGCGAAAAACTGTTTTTT.

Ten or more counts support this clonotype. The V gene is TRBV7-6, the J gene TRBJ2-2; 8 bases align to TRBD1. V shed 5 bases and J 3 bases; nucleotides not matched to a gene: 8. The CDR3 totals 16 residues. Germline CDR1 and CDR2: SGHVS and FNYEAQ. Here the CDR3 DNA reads TGTGCCAGCAGCCCTTCCGGACAGGGATACACCGGGGAGCTGTTTTTT. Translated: CASSPSGQGYTGELFF.

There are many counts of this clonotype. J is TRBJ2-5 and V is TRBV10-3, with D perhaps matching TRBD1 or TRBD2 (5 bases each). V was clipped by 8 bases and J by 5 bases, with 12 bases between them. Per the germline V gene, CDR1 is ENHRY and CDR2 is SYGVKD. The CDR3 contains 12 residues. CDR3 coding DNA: TGTGCCATCGGGGCGGAGCGGGAGACCCAGTACTTC. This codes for CAIGAERETQYF.

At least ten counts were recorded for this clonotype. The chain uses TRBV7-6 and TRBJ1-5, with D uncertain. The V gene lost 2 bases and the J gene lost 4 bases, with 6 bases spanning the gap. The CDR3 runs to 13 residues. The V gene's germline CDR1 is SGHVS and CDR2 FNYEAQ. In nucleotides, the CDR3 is TGTGCCAGCAGCTTAACCCGGAATCAGCCCCAGCATTTT. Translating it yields CASSLTRNQPQHF.

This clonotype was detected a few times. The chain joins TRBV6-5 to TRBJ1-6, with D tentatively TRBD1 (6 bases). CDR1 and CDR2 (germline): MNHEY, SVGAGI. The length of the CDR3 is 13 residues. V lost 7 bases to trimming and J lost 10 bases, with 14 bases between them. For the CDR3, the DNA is TGTGCCAGCAAATTTAGGGGGGAATCACCCCTCCACTTT. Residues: CASKFRGESPLHF.

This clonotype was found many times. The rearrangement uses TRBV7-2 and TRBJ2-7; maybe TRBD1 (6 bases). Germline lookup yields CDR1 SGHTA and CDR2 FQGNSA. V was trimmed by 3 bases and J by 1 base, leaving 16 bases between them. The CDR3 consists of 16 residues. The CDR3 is CASSFQSGQGSYEQYF. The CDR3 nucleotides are TGTGCCAGCAGCTTTCAATCTGGGCAGGGGTCCTACGAGCAGTACTTC.

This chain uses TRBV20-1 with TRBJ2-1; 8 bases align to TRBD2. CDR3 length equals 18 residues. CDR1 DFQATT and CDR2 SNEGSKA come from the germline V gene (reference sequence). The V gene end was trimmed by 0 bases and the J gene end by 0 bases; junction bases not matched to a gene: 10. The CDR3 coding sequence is TGCAGTGCTAGAGATTGGAGCGGGGGAGAGGTCTCCTACAATGAGCAGTTCTTC. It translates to CSARDWSGGEVSYNEQFF.

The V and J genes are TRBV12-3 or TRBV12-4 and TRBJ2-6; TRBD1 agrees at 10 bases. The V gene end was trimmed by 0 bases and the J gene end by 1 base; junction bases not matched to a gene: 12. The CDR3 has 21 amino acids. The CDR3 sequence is CASSLARLGTGVMSGANVLTF. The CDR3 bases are TGTGCCAGCAGTTTAGCCAGACTTGGGACAGGGGTCATGTCTGGGGCCAACGTCCTGACTTTC.

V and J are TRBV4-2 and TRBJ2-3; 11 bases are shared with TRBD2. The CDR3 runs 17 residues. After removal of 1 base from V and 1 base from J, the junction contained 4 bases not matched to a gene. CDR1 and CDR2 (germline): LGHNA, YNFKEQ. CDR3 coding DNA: TGTGCCAGCAGCCAAGGGGAACTAGCGGGGGGCACAGATACGCAGTATTTT. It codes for CASSQGELAGGTDTQYF.

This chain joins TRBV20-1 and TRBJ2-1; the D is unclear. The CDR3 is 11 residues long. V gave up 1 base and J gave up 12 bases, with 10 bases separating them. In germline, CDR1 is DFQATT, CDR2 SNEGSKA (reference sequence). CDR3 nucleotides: TGCAGTGCTAGAGGCTCTGAGATGCAGTTCTTC. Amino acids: CSARGSEMQFF.

In DNA form, the CDR3 reads TGTGCCAGCAGTGGTAGGGGGATCTATGGCTACACCTTC. Protein sequence: CASSGRGIYGYTF. This chain joins TRBV28 and TRBJ1-2, with a possible D match to TRBD1 (6 bases). The CDR3 runs to 13 residues. Trimming took off 5 bases at V and 4 bases at J, with 11 bases between the two ends. CDR1 is MDHEN and CDR2 is SYDVKM in the germline V gene.

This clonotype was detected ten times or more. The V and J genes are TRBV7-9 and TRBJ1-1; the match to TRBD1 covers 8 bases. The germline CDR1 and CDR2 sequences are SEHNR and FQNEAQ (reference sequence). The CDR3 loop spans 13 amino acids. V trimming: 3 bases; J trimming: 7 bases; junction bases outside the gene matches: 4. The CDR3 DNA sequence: TGTGCCAGCAGCTTCCGACAGGGGTATGAAGCTTTCTTT. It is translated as CASSFRQGYEAFF.

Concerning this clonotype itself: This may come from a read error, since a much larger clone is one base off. The CDR3 coding sequence is TGTGACAGCAGCCCCTTTTGGGCCCAAGCTAATGAAAAACTGTTTTTT. Residues: CDSSPFWAQANEKLFF. This chain connects TRBV5-6 to TRBJ1-4; D is ambiguous. The CDR3 has 16 residues. In germline, CDR1 is SGHDT, CDR2 YYEEEE.

The CDR3 nucleotides are TGCAGTGCTAGAGATCGCGAGGCAGCAGCTTATGGCTACACCTTC. Its protein product is CSARDREAAAYGYTF. This chain connects TRBV20-1 to TRBJ1-2; unclear D gene. The CDR3 loop spans 15 amino acids. V was pared by 0 bases and J by 5 bases, with 16 bases between. Germline V gives CDR1 DFQATT, CDR2 SNEGSKA (reference sequence).

CDR3 amino acids: CASSQDLGGGPIQETQYF. DNA of the CDR3: TGTGCCAGCAGCCAAGATTTGGGGGGGGGGCCCATCCAAGAGACCCAGTACTTC. The V gene is TRBV4-2, the J gene TRBJ2-5; D is possibly TRBD2 (7 bases). The V and J ends lost 0 bases and 1 base respectively, with 18 bases between them. In germline, CDR1 is LGHNA, CDR2 YNFKEQ. The CDR3 is made up of 18 amino acids.

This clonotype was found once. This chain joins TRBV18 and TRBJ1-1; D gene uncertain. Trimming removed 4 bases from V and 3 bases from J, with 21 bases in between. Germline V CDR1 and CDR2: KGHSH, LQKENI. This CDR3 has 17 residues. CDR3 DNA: TGTGCCAGCTCACACTCGGGCCTTGCTTCCGAGGACACTGAAGCTTTCTTT. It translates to CASSHSGLASEDTEAFF.